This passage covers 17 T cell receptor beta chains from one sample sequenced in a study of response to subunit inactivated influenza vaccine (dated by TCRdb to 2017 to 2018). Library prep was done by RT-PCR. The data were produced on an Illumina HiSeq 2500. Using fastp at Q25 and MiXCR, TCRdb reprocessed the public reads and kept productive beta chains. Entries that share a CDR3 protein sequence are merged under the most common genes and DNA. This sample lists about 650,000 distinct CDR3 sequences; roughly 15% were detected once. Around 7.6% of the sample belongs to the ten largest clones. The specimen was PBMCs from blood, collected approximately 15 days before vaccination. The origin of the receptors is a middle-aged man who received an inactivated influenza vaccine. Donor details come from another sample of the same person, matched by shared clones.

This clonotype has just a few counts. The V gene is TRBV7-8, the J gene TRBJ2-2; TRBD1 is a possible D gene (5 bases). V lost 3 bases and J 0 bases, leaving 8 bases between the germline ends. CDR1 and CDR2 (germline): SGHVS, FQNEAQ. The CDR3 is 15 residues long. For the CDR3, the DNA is TGTGCCAGCAGCTTCCTGACAGCGAACACCGGGGAGCTGTTTTTT. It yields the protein CASSFLTANTGELFF.

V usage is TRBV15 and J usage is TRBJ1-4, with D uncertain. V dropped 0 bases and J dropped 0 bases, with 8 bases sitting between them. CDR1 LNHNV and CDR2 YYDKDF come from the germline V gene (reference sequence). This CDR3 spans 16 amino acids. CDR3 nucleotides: TGTGCCACCAGCAGAGATCAGATGACAACTAATGAAAAACTGTTTTTT. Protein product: CATSRDQMTTNEKLFF.

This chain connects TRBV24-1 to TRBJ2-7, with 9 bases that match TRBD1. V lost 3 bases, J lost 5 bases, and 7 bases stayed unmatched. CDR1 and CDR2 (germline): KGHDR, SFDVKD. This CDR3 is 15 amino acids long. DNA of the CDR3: TGTGCCACCAGTGATGGGGGGACAGGGTTCGACGAGCAGTACTTC. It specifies CATSDGGTGFDEQYF.

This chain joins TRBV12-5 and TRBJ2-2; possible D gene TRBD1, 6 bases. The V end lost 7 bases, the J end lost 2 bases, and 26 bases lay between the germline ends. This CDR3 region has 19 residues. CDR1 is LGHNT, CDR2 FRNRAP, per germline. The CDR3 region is CASAPPDSKIADNTGELFF. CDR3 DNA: TGTGCTAGTGCCCCCCCGGACAGTAAAATAGCCGACAACACCGGGGAGCTGTTTTTT. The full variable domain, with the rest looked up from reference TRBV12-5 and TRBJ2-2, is DARVTQTPRHKVTEMGQEVTMRCQPILGHNTVFWYRQTMMQGLELLAYFRNRAPLDDSGMPKDRFSAEMPDATLATLKIQPSEPRDSAVYFCASAPPDSKIADNTGELFFGEGSRLTVL.

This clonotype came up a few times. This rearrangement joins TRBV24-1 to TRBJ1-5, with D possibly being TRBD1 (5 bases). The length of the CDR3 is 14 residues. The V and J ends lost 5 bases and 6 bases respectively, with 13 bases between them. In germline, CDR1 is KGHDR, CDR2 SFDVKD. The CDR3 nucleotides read TGTGCCACCAGTGGTCAAGGGGTCAGTCAGCCCCAGCATTTT. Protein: CATSGQGVSQPQHF.

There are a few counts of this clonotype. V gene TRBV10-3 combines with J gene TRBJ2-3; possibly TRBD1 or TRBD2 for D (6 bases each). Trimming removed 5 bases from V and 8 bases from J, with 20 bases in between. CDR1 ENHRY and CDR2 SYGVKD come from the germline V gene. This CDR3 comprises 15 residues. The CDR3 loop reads CAISLGAGRLGTQYF. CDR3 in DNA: TGTGCCATCAGTCTGGGGGCGGGGAGGTTGGGTACGCAGTATTTT.

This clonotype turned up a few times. The CDR3: CSASLQGSTDTQYF. For the CDR3, the DNA is TGCAGTGCTAGTCTCCAGGGGAGTACAGATACGCAGTATTTT. This chain joins TRBV20-1 and TRBJ2-3, with D possibly matching TRBD1 (6 bases). The V end was cut by 3 bases, the J end by 3 bases, with 13 bases between. Germline loops: CDR1 DFQATT, CDR2 SNEGSKA (reference sequence). The CDR3 has 14 amino acids.

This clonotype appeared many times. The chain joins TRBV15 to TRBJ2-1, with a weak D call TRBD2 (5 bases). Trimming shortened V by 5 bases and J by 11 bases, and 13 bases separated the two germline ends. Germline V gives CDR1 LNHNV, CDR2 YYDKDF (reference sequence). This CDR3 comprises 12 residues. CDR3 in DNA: TGTGCCACCAGCCAGGACTCTACAAAGCAGTTCTTC. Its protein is CATSQDSTKQFF.

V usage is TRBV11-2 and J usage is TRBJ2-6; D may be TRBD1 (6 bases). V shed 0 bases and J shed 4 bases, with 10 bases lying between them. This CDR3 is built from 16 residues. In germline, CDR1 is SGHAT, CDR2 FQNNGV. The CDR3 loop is CASSLEGATGANVLTF. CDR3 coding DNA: TGTGCCAGCAGCTTAGAGGGGGCGACAGGGGCCAACGTCCTGACTTTC.

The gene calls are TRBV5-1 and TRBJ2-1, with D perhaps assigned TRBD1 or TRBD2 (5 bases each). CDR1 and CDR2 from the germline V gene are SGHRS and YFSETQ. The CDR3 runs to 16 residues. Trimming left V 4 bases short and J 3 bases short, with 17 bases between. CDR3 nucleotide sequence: TGCGCCAGCAGCCCCAGTGGGACGGGGAACTACAATGAGCAGTTCTTC. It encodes CASSPSGTGNYNEQFF.

DNA for the CDR3: TGTGCCAGCGGATCCTGGGAGGGTGGCGAGCAGTACTTC. Amino acids: CASGSWEGGEQYF. The rearrangement uses TRBV12-3 or TRBV12-4 and TRBJ2-7; TRBD2 matches 7 bases. There are 13 residues in the CDR3. The V and J ends lost 8 bases and 6 bases, in that order; junction bases with no gene match: 10.

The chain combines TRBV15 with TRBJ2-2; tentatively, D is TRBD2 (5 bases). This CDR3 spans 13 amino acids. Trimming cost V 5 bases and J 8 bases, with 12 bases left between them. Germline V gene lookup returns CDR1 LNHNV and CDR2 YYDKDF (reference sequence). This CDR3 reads CATSGGGDGELFF. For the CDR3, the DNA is TGTGCCACCAGCGGTGGAGGCGATGGGGAGCTGTTTTTT.

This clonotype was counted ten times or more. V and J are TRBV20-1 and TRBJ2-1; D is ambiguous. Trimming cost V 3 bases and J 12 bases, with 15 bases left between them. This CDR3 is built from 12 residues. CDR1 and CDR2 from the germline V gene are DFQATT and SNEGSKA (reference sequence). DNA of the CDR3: TGCAGTGCTAGTGGGTTTGGGGAATGGCAGTTCTTC. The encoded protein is CSASGFGEWQFF.

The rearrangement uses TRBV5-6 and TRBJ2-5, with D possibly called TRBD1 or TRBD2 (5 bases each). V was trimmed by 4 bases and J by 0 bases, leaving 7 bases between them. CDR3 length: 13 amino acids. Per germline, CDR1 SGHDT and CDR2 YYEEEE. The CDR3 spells CASSQGHQETQYF. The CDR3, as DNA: TGTGCCAGCAGCCAGGGACACCAAGAGACCCAGTACTTC.

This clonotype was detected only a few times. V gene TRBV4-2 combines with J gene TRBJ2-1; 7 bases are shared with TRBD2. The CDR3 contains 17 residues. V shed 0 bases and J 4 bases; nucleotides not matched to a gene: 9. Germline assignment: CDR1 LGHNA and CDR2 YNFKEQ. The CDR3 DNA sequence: TGTGCCAGCAGCCAAGATGGGGAGGGCTGGCCTTACAATGAGCAGTTCTTC. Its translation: CASSQDGEGWPYNEQFF.

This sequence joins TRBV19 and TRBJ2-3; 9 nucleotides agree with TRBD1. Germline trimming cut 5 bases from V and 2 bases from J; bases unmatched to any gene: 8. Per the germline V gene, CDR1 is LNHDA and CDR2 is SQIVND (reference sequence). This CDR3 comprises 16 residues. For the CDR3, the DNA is TGTGCCAGTAGTTCGACAGGGACAGGGATCACAGATACGCAGTATTTT. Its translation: CASSSTGTGITDTQYF.

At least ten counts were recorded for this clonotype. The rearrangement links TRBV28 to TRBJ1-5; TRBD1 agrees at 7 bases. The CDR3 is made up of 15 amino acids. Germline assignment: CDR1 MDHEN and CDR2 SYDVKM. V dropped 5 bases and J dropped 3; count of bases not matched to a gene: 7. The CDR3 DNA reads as TGTGCCAGCAGTAAAGACAGGGTGGTCAATCAGCCCCAGCATTTT. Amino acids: CASSKDRVVNQPQHF.